These 20 T cell receptor beta chains came from one sample sequenced in a study of spatial heterogeneity in lung cancer. The study, taken as a whole, reports: Intratumoral expanded alpha and beta TCR counts were found to track tumor mutation counts.

Time point meaning: sample taken at primary tumor resection. Their recognized antigens are unknown. TCRdb fed the 5' RACE reads into MiXCR, producing one record per CDR3 protein. Among around 100,000 distinct CDR3 sequences listed, roughly 4.5% were seen once. The input for sequencing was lung tumor tissue, taken at surgery. These receptors all come from a male donor with early-stage non-small cell lung cancer.

This clonotype was seen at least ten times. This chain links TRBV5-6 with TRBJ1-2; TRBD1 is a possible D gene (6 bases). V lost 4 bases and J 5 bases, leaving 12 bases between the germline ends. The CDR3 has 13 amino acids. Germline loops: CDR1 SGHDT, CDR2 YYEEEE. CDR3 coding DNA: TGTGCCAGCAGCCCGGACAGACAATATGGCTACACCTTC. It yields the protein CASSPDRQYGYTF.

At least ten counts were recorded for this clonotype. This chain joins TRBV19 and TRBJ1-5, with D unclear. V lost 6 bases to trimming and J lost 0 bases, with 3 bases between them. This CDR3 comprises 12 residues. Germline-derived CDR1 and CDR2 are LNHDA and SQIVND (reference sequence). Here the CDR3 DNA reads TGTGCCAGTAGAAGTAGCAATCAGCCCCAGCATTTT. The encoded protein is CASRSSNQPQHF.

This clonotype was found many times. The gene calls are TRBV12-5 and TRBJ2-7; 9 bases map to TRBD1. CDR3 length: 15 amino acids. The germline gives CDR1 LGHNT, CDR2 FRNRAP. J lost 12 bases, V lost 6 bases, and 18 bases had no gene match. This chain's CDR3 is CASGQSGTGFYDRYF. As DNA, the CDR3 is TGTGCTAGTGGCCAATCCGGGACAGGGTTTTATGATCGGTACTTC.

This clonotype was recorded many times. This rearrangement joins TRBV20-1 to TRBJ2-1; 7 bases are a match to TRBD1. Unmatched junction bases numbered 8, after V lost 3 bases and J lost 3 bases. CDR3 length: 15 residues. CDR1 DFQATT and CDR2 SNEGSKA come from the germline V gene (reference sequence). CDR3 residues: CSASSPGTVYNEQFF. DNA of the CDR3: TGCAGTGCTAGTTCCCCCGGGACAGTCTACAATGAGCAGTTCTTC.

The table lists this clonotype with many counts. This chain connects TRBV9 to TRBJ2-7; 9 nucleotides agree with TRBD2. The CDR3 has 14 amino acids. Per the germline V gene, CDR1 is SGDLS and CDR2 is YYNGEE. J lost 4 bases, V lost 0 bases, and 2 bases had no gene match. The CDR3 sequence: CASSVASGRYEQYF. The CDR3 bases are TGTGCCAGCAGCGTAGCAAGCGGGAGGTACGAGCAGTACTTC.

This clonotype was observed many times. The chain employs TRBV28 and TRBJ1-5; no reliable D call. CDR1 MDHEN and CDR2 SYDVKM come from the germline V gene. V lost 3 bases and J 4 bases, leaving 7 bases between the germline ends. CDR3 length equals 13 residues. The CDR3 spells CASSFEVNQPQHF. The CDR3 region has the DNA TGTGCCAGCAGTTTTGAGGTAAATCAGCCCCAGCATTTT.

This clonotype was seen ten or more times. V gene TRBV5-1 combines with J gene TRBJ1-6, with D unclear. Germline lookup yields CDR1 SGHRS and CDR2 YFSETQ. The ends were cut back, 2 bases at V and 9 bases at J, with 9 bases in the middle. CDR3 size: 13 residues. CDR3 residues: CASSLGPPSPLHF. CDR3 sequence (DNA): TGCGCCAGCAGCTTAGGACCCCCTTCACCCCTCCACTTT.

This sequence joins TRBV7-8 and TRBJ1-1; 7 positions match TRBD1. CDR3 length: 14 residues. V was pared by 4 bases and J by 4 bases, with 6 bases of the junction left unmatched. Germline CDR1 reads SGHVS; CDR2 reads FQNEAQ. The CDR3 spells CASSSTGLATEAFF. The CDR3 nucleotides are TGTGCCAGCAGCTCGACAGGGTTGGCCACTGAAGCTTTCTTT.

This clonotype was observed many times. The chain employs TRBV3-1 and TRBJ1-1, with D uncertain. The germline V and J ends were trimmed by 1 base and 4 bases, with 19 bases remaining between them. This CDR3 spans 17 amino acids. Germline loops: CDR1 LGHDT, CDR2 YNNKEL (reference sequence). The CDR3: CASSQVSPGPLFTEAFF. The CDR3 DNA is TGTGCCAGCAGCCAAGTCTCTCCGGGCCCCCTATTCACTGAAGCTTTCTTT.

CDR3 nucleotide sequence: TGCAGTGCTAGAGGGGGACTAGCGGGAGGGCCGCATGAGCAGTTCTTC. As protein: CSARGGLAGGPHEQFF. The chain joins TRBV20-1 to TRBJ2-1; 16 bases match TRBD2. V trimming: 1 base; J trimming: 8 bases; junction bases outside the gene matches: 5. Germline V CDR1 and CDR2: DFQATT, SNEGSKA (reference sequence). This CDR3 comprises 16 residues.

This clonotype was observed many times. The chain employs TRBV28 and TRBJ2-4; D is unclear. V shed 7 bases and J shed 4 bases, with 17 bases lying between them. CDR3 length: 15 residues. Germline V gene lookup returns CDR1 MDHEN and CDR2 SYDVKM. The CDR3 sequence: CASTDTPKEKNIQYF. In DNA, the CDR3 is TGTGCCAGCACCGACACCCCCAAAGAGAAAAACATTCAGTACTTC.

This clonotype was counted many times. V and J are TRBV28 and TRBJ1-2; the match to TRBD1 covers 8 bases. V was clipped by 2 bases and J by 4 bases; unmatched bases: 9. This CDR3 region has 16 residues. Germline CDR1 MDHEN, CDR2 SYDVKM. The DNA for the CDR3 is TGTGCCAGCAGTTTAGTGGCGGACAGGGAAACCTATGGCTACACCTTC. Its translation is CASSLVADRETYGYTF.

This clonotype was seen repeatedly, ten times or more. The CDR3 DNA reads TGTGCCAGCAGCCAAGGGACTAGCGGAAGCACCGGGGAGCTGTTTTTT. It translates to CASSQGTSGSTGELFF. The chain uses TRBV3-1 and TRBJ2-2, with 10 bases fitting TRBD2. The germline gives CDR1 LGHDT, CDR2 YNNKEL (reference sequence). Trimming at V came to 1 base and at J to 4 bases, leaving 3 bases not matched to a gene. The CDR3 contains 16 residues.

This clonotype was counted ten times or more. The V call is TRBV6-1, the J call TRBJ1-1, with 8 bases fitting TRBD1. V shed 5 bases and J 1 base; nucleotides not matched to a gene: 6. Germline V gene lookup returns CDR1 MNHNS and CDR2 SASEGT. CDR3 size: 15 residues. The CDR3 DNA sequence: TGTGCCAGCAGTTACTTAGACAGGGGGAACACTGAAGCTTTCTTT. Translation gives CASSYLDRGNTEAFF.

This clonotype was picked up many times. V and J are TRBV13 and TRBJ2-7, with D perhaps TRBD1 or TRBD2 (5 bases each). With 1 base removed from V and 4 bases from J, the gap between germline ends came to 17 bases. Looked up from germline, CDR1 is PRHDT and CDR2 is FYEKMQ (reference sequence). CDR3 size: 16 residues. CDR3 amino acids: CASSLALSGLGYEQYF. The CDR3 DNA follows: TGTGCCAGCAGCTTAGCCCTCTCGGGGCTCGGGTACGAGCAGTACTTC.

This clonotype has only one observation. A much larger clone is a single base away; this may be a read error. The J gene is TRBJ2-1, the V gene TRBV6-4; the D gene is possibly TRBD2 (5 bases). V lost 4 bases and J lost 5, with 15 bases in between. This CDR3 has 15 residues. Germline CDR1 reads MRHNA; CDR2 reads SNTAGT. The CDR3 sequence: CASSGGLRSNNEQFF. CDR3 in DNA: TGTGCCAGCAGTGGCGGGTTGAGGAGCAACAATGAGCAGTTCTTC.

The sample holds many counts of this clonotype. This sequence joins TRBV3-1 and TRBJ2-7; possibly TRBD1 or TRBD2 for D (5 bases each). Trimming pared 4 bases from V and 0 bases from J, leaving 13 bases between. Germline loops: CDR1 LGHDT, CDR2 YNNKEL (reference sequence). CDR3 length: 15 residues. In nucleotides, the CDR3 is TGTGCCAGCAGCCCGTTAGACGGGACCTCCTACGAGCAGTACTTC. Translated, it gives CASSPLDGTSYEQYF.

At least ten counts were recorded for this clonotype. The V and J genes are TRBV7-2 and TRBJ1-5, with 10 bases aligning to TRBD1. The trim removed 4 bases at V and 6 bases at J, leaving 6 bases unmatched. Germline V gene lookup returns CDR1 SGHTA and CDR2 FQGNSA. This CDR3 has 15 amino acids. The CDR3 protein is CASSSRQGAGQPQHF. The CDR3 bases are TGTGCCAGCAGCTCACGACAGGGGGCAGGTCAGCCCCAGCATTTT.

This clonotype was counted at least ten times. The chain employs TRBV19 and TRBJ1-6; D gene ambiguous. CDR1 is LNHDA and CDR2 is SQIVND in the germline V gene (reference sequence). The CDR3 is made up of 14 amino acids. Trimming stripped 6 bases from V and 8 bases from J, with 14 bases between. The chain's CDR3 is CASSPTGVHSPLHF. CDR3 coding DNA: TGTGCCAGTAGCCCGACCGGGGTCCATTCACCCCTCCACTTT.

This clonotype was detected only a few times. The chain recombines TRBV3-1 with TRBJ2-3; D call uncertain. With 3 bases removed from V and 4 bases from J, the gap between germline ends came to 14 bases. Germline assignment: CDR1 LGHDT and CDR2 YNNKEL (reference sequence). This CDR3 contains 15 residues. The CDR3 DNA is TGTGCCAGCAGCCATGACGTGGGCCGGTCAGATACGCAGTATTTT. Its translation is CASSHDVGRSDTQYF.